The rows below give T cell receptor beta chains drawn from one sample of a study of beta chain features in type 1 diabetes. TCRdb's copy holds only in-frame clones and misses some; the assay was immunoSEQ multiplex PCR. The sample carries fewer than 650,000 clones, around 15% recorded once. The sample taken for sequencing was naive CD4+ T cells from blood. The receptors shown here come from a man aged 18 to 35 in good health. Each CDR3 is given with its conserved first and last residue. The order of the fields is clone size, J gene, V gene, D gene, CDR3 DNA, CDR3 protein. The D gene is left open where the match is weak. Clone size appears in some rows only: once, few, many, or a class for an expanded clone.

size: -; J: TRBJ2-3; V: TRBV6-1; D: -; DNA: TGTGCCAGCAGGTCCAGGGGCACAGATACGCAGTATTTT; CDR3: CASRSRGTDTQYF
size: -; J: TRBJ1-2; V: TRBV4-2; D: -; DNA: TGTGCCAGCAGCCAAGGTCAAGTCTATGGCTACACCTTC; CDR3: CASSQGQVYGYTF
size: few; J: TRBJ2-3; V: TRBV4-1; D: -; DNA: TGCGCCAGCAGCCAAGCTCCGGGGCGGAATACGCAGTATTTT; CDR3: CASSQAPGRNTQYF
size: -; J: TRBJ1-1; V: TRBV5-6; D: -; DNA: TGTGCCAGCAGCTTCGGCAGGGCCCAGACGGCTTTCTTT; CDR3: CASSFGRAQTAFF
size: -; J: TRBJ2-6; V: TRBV7-3; D: TRBD1; DNA: TGTGCCAGCAGACGACAGGGTGCGCCCTCTGGGGCCAACGTCCTGACTTTC; CDR3: CASRRQGAPSGANVLTF
size: few; J: TRBJ2-3; V: TRBV5-5; D: -; DNA: TGTGCCAGCAGCCTGAGCCGGTGGGCTAGCACAGATACGCAGTATTTT; CDR3: CASSLSRWASTDTQYF
size: few; J: TRBJ2-7; V: TRBV28; D: -; DNA: TGTGCCAGCAGTTCCTCTCCGACAGGAGGCGAGCAGTACTTC; CDR3: CASSSSPTGGEQYF
size: few; J: TRBJ2-2; V: TRBV25-1; D: -; DNA: TGTGCCAGCAGTGGGTTTACGAACACCGGGGAGCTGTTTTTT; CDR3: CASSGFTNTGELFF
size: -; J: TRBJ1-1; V: TRBV15; D: -; DNA: TGTGCCACCAGCATCCCGAACACTGAAGCTTTCTTT; CDR3: CATSIPNTEAFF
size: -; J: TRBJ2-1; V: TRBV12-5; D: -; DNA: TGTGCTAGTGGTTTGGTACAGATGGGGACTTCGAACAATGAGCAGTTCTTC; CDR3: CASGLVQMGTSNNEQFF
size: -; J: TRBJ1-1; V: TRBV4-1; D: TRBD1; DNA: TGCGCCAGCAGCCAAGAGTCAGTCAGGGGGTACACTGAAGCTTTCTTT; CDR3: CASSQESVRGYTEAFF
size: -; J: TRBJ2-1; V: TRBV7-2; D: -; DNA: TGTGCCAGCACCACGACAGGCCCCCGTGAGCAGTTCTTC; CDR3: CASTTTGPREQFF
size: -; J: TRBJ1-4; V: TRBV5-4; D: -; DNA: TGTGCCAGCAGCACTTCTCTTCAGGGGAATGAAAAACTGTTTTTT; CDR3: CASSTSLQGNEKLFF
size: few; J: TRBJ2-7; V: TRBV29-1; D: TRBD2; DNA: TGCAGCGTTGCTAGCGGAGCCTACGAGCAGTACTTC; CDR3: CSVASGAYEQYF
size: -; J: TRBJ2-5; V: TRBV6-5; D: -; DNA: TGTGCCAGCAGTCGCGCCCCGAAAGAGACCCAGTACTTC; CDR3: CASSRAPKETQYF
size: -; J: TRBJ2-3; V: TRBV5-1; D: TRBD2; DNA: TGCGCCAGCAGCTTTCCCCGAACTAGCGGGATCATGGATACGCAGTATTTT; CDR3: CASSFPRTSGIMDTQYF
size: -; J: TRBJ2-7; V: TRBV18; D: TRBD1; DNA: TGTGCCAGCTCGCGGGACAGGGGGAGCGAGCAGTACTTC; CDR3: CASSRDRGSEQYF
size: few; J: TRBJ1-5; V: TRBV7-8; D: -; DNA: TGTGCCAGCAGCCAGGCCCTGCGGACAGCGACCTATCAGCCCCAGCATTTT; CDR3: CASSQALRTATYQPQHF
size: -; J: TRBJ1-1; V: TRBV6-5; D: TRBD1; DNA: TGTGCCAGCAGTGAGGACAGGGCGACTGAAGCTTTCTTT; CDR3: CASSEDRATEAFF
size: few; J: TRBJ2-3; V: TRBV19; D: -; DNA: TGTGCCAGTACTCCTTCGGGACACTTTAGCACAGATACGCAGTATTTT; CDR3: CASTPSGHFSTDTQYF
size: -; J: TRBJ1-5; V: TRBV6-5; D: -; DNA: TGTGCCAGCGGGCCCCAGCATTTT; CDR3: CASGPQHF
size: -; J: TRBJ2-1; V: TRBV5-6; D: -; DNA: TGTGCCAGCAGCACCCTGAAAGGCTACAATGAGCAGTTCTTC; CDR3: CASSTLKGYNEQFF
size: -; J: TRBJ1-2; V: TRBV28; D: -; DNA: TGTGCCAGCATCGCCGGGGGAATCTATGGCTACACCTTC; CDR3: CASIAGGIYGYTF
size: -; J: TRBJ1-5; V: TRBV5-4; D: -; DNA: TGTGCCAGCAGCTTGTTGGGTAGCAATCAGCCCCAGCATTTT; CDR3: CASSLLGSNQPQHF
size: -; J: TRBJ1-4; V: TRBV7-2; D: -; DNA: TGTGCCAGCAGCCCACGGGACATGGCTAATGAAAAACTGTTTTTT; CDR3: CASSPRDMANEKLFF
size: -; J: TRBJ1-6; V: TRBV9; D: -; DNA: TGTGCCAGCAGCGTAGGGGAGGGATCACCCCTCCACTTT; CDR3: CASSVGEGSPLHF
size: few; J: TRBJ2-7; V: TRBV7-9; D: -; DNA: TGTGCCAGCAGCTTAACAGGGTACGCCAACGAGCAGTACTTC; CDR3: CASSLTGYANEQYF
size: -; J: TRBJ1-1; V: TRBV9; D: -; DNA: TGTGCCAGCAGCGCCACCTCCCAGATCGAACAAGCTTTCTTT; CDR3: CASSATSQIEQAFF
size: few; J: TRBJ2-5; V: TRBV20-1; D: -; DNA: TGCAGTGCTAGAGATCTCCAGACCCAGTACTTC; CDR3: CSARDLQTQYF
size: -; J: TRBJ2-5; V: TRBV6-5; D: TRBD1; DNA: TGTGCCAGCAGTTACCGGACAGGCCAAGAGACCCAGTACTTC; CDR3: CASSYRTGQETQYF
size: -; J: TRBJ2-4; V: TRBV5-1; D: -; DNA: TGCGCCAGCAGCCCCTGGGACACCTTAGCCAAAAACATTCAGTACTTC; CDR3: CASSPWDTLAKNIQYF
size: -; J: TRBJ2-1; V: TRBV29-1; D: -; DNA: TGCAGCGAGACCAGAGGAATCTCCTACAATGAGCAGTTCTTC; CDR3: CSETRGISYNEQFF
size: -; J: TRBJ2-2; V: TRBV19; D: -; DNA: TGTGCCAGTAGTAAGGCAGGGCCCTTTGTCACCGGGGAGCTGTTTTTT; CDR3: CASSKAGPFVTGELFF
size: -; J: TRBJ2-3; V: TRBV2; D: TRBD2; DNA: TGTGCCAGCAGGCGTCGGACTAGCGGTACTAGCACAGATACGCAGTATTTT; CDR3: CASRRRTSGTSTDTQYF
size: -; J: TRBJ2-5; V: TRBV9; D: TRBD1; DNA: TGTGCCAGCAGCGTAGGGGACAGGGGCGGGGAGACCCAGTACTTC; CDR3: CASSVGDRGGETQYF
size: -; J: TRBJ1-2; V: TRBV14; D: -; DNA: TGTGCCAGCAGCCTCCTCGCGGGACGGACAAACCGCAAATCTAACTATGGCTACACCTTC; CDR3: CASSLLAGRTNRKSNYGYTF
size: few; J: TRBJ1-2; V: TRBV28; D: -; DNA: TGTGCCAGCAGTTTATGGCTACAGGGTGACTATGGCTACACCTTC; CDR3: CASSLWLQGDYGYTF
size: -; J: TRBJ2-5; V: TRBV27; D: TRBD1; DNA: TGTGCCAGCAGTTTCGGACAGGGTGAGACCCAGTACTTC; CDR3: CASSFGQGETQYF
size: few; J: TRBJ1-5; V: TRBV19; D: TRBD1; DNA: TGTGCCAGTAGTGTAGACAGGGGTGAAGGCAATCAGCCCCAGCATTTT; CDR3: CASSVDRGEGNQPQHF
size: -; J: TRBJ2-3; V: TRBV9; D: TRBD2; DNA: TGTGCCAGCAGCGTAGAACTAGCGGGGAGGGATACGCAGTATTTT; CDR3: CASSVELAGRDTQYF
size: -; J: TRBJ1-5; V: TRBV16; D: -; DNA: TGTGCCAGCAGCCAATCGAAATTCCATAGTGCTAGCAATCAGCCCCAGCATTTT; CDR3: CASSQSKFHSASNQPQHF
size: few; J: TRBJ2-5; V: TRBV7-8; D: TRBD2; DNA: TGTGCCAGCAGCTTAGTACGGGGACTACGGTACCAGTACTTC; CDR3: CASSLVRGLRYQYF
size: -; J: TRBJ2-6; V: TRBV19; D: -; DNA: TGTGCCAGTAGTCGCAGAGGGGTCAACGTCCTGACTTTC; CDR3: CASSRRGVNVLTF
size: few; J: TRBJ2-3; V: TRBV2; D: -; DNA: TGTGCCAGCCGAGGCACAGATACGCAGTATTTT; CDR3: CASRGTDTQYF
size: -; J: TRBJ2-3; V: TRBV6-4; D: TRBD2; DNA: TGTGCCAGCAGTTTACTAGCGGGAGTGGGAGATACGCAGTATTTT; CDR3: CASSLLAGVGDTQYF
size: few; J: TRBJ1-5; V: TRBV30; D: -; DNA: TGTGCCTGGAGCCTGGACAGACAGAATCAGCCCCAGCATTTT; CDR3: CAWSLDRQNQPQHF
size: few; J: TRBJ1-2; V: TRBV7-8; D: -; DNA: TGTGCCAGCAGCTTCCGCCGGACTGCTTCGCATGGCTACACCTTC; CDR3: CASSFRRTASHGYTF
size: few; J: TRBJ2-2; V: TRBV5-1; D: -; DNA: TGCGCCAGCAGAACCACCGTAGGGGACACCGGGGAGCTGTTTTTT; CDR3: CASRTTVGDTGELFF
size: few; J: TRBJ2-5; V: TRBV9; D: -; DNA: TGTGCCAGCAGCGTAGGGGCTCAAGAGACCCAGTACTTC; CDR3: CASSVGAQETQYF
size: -; J: TRBJ2-5; V: TRBV14; D: -; DNA: TGTGCCAGCAGCCTGGGGGGGACAGCACTCCAAGAGACCCAGTACTTC; CDR3: CASSLGGTALQETQYF
size: -; J: TRBJ2-3; V: TRBV27; D: -; DNA: TGTGCCAGCAGTTTGCACAGGGTCACAGATACGCAGTATTTT; CDR3: CASSLHRVTDTQYF
size: -; J: TRBJ2-5; V: TRBV6-1; D: -; DNA: TGTGCCAGCGTCCGAGGGGGGGCCCAAGAGACCCAGTACTTC; CDR3: CASVRGGAQETQYF
size: -; J: TRBJ2-5; V: TRBV7-2; D: TRBD2; DNA: TGTGCCAGCGCCATCCAAGCGGGGGGGCAAGAGACCCAGTACTTC; CDR3: CASAIQAGGQETQYF
size: few; J: TRBJ2-7; V: TRBV19; D: -; DNA: TGTGCCAGTAGTCCTCGCAGGGGGGGTGTAATCGAGCAGTACTTC; CDR3: CASSPRRGGVIEQYF
size: few; J: TRBJ1-1; V: TRBV29-1; D: -; DNA: TGCAGCGTTGTAAAAGGGACATACACTGAAGCTTTCTTT; CDR3: CSVVKGTYTEAFF